One sample yielded the 21 T cell receptor beta chains listed below, sequenced in a study of OX40 agonist ivuxolimab in advanced cancers. TCRdb's table, derived via immunoSEQ multiplex PCR, lists solely in-frame clones and lacks some. Found here are some 40,000 clones, about 90% of them singletons; the top ten hold about 28%. The sample was CD4+ or CD8+ T cells sorted from blood, taken in a trial of the OX40 agonist ivuxolimab. These receptors were taken from an adult with an advanced solid tumor such as melanoma, head and neck, liver or kidney cancer.

This rearrangement joins TRBV7-2 to TRBJ2-3; the D gene could be TRBD1 or TRBD2 (6 bases each). Deletions cut 2 bases from V and 4 bases from J, with 13 bases between. The CDR3 has 15 residues. Germline loops: CDR1 SGHTA, CDR2 FQGNSA. The CDR3 is CASSLWPGGPDTQYF. In nucleotides, the CDR3 is TGTGCCAGCAGCTTATGGCCCGGGGGCCCAGATACGCAGTATTTT.

The chain employs TRBV6-5 and TRBJ1-1; TRBD1 aligns across 7 bases. The CDR3 has 13 residues. Germline CDR1 reads MNHEY; CDR2 reads SVGAGI. The V and J ends lost 2 bases and 7 bases, in that order; junction bases with no gene match: 4. As DNA, the CDR3 is TGTGCCAGCAGTTACGACAGGGTTTTTGAAGCTTTCTTT. This gives the protein CASSYDRVFEAFF.

This clone was found a few times. This chain links TRBV4-3 with TRBJ2-7; 9 bases align to TRBD2. Germline V gene sequence: CDR1 LGHNA, CDR2 YSLEER. V shed 1 base, J shed 4 bases, and the junction held 8 bases outside the gene matches. This CDR3 is 16 amino acids long. The CDR3 sequence is CASSQGEGSGSYEQYF. CDR3 DNA: TGCGCCAGCAGCCAAGGGGAAGGTAGCGGGAGTTACGAGCAGTACTTC.

The chain is built from TRBV9 and TRBJ2-1; 8 positions match TRBD1. From germline, CDR1 is SGDLS and CDR2 YYNGEE. The V and J ends lost 3 bases and 5 bases, in that order; junction bases with no gene match: 10. The CDR3 consists of 16 residues. For the CDR3, the DNA is TGTGCCAGCAGCGCCAGATCCGGGACAGGTAACAATGAGCAGTTCTTC. It yields the protein CASSARSGTGNNEQFF.

This chain joins TRBV6-5 and TRBJ2-7, with TRBD2 matching 13 bases. V lost 1 base, J lost 4 bases, and 4 bases stayed unmatched. The CDR3 spans 16 residues. CDR1 is MNHEY, CDR2 SVGAGI, per germline. The CDR3, as DNA: TGTGCCAGCAGTTACTATGGACTAGCGGGGGATTACGAGCAGTACTTC. Amino acid sequence: CASSYYGLAGDYEQYF.

The rearrangement joins TRBV6-1 to TRBJ2-1, with a tentative D call TRBD2 (5 bases). The germline V gene has CDR1 MNHNS and CDR2 SASEGT. Trimming left V 3 bases short and J 10 bases short, with 19 bases between. The CDR3 has 15 amino acids. The CDR3: CASSDPREGTPEQFF. In DNA, the CDR3 is TGTGCCAGCAGTGATCCCCGCGAGGGAACCCCGGAGCAGTTCTTC.

The chain links TRBV5-6 to TRBJ1-2; D gene ambiguous. The germline V gene has CDR1 SGHDT and CDR2 YYEEEE. The CDR3 loop spans 15 amino acids. The ends were cut back, 5 bases at V and 8 bases at J, with 22 bases in the middle. This CDR3 is CASRHELTEYGGYTF. The CDR3 region has the DNA TGTGCCAGCAGGCATGAGCTGACGGAATACGGGGGCTACACCTTC. Complete variable domain (other parts from reference TRBV5-6 and TRBJ1-2): DAGVTQSPTHLIKTRGQQVTLRCSPKSGHDTVSWYQQALGQGPQFIFQYYEEEERQRGNFPDRFSGHQFPNYSSELNVNALLLGDSALYLCASRHELTEYGGYTFGSGTRLTVV.

The chain recombines TRBV27 with TRBJ1-5; TRBD1 might be the D (6 bases). With 6 bases removed from V and 2 bases from J, the gap between germline ends came to 14 bases. The germline V gene encodes CDR1 MNHEY and CDR2 SMNVEV (reference sequence). This CDR3 has 15 residues. CDR3 coding DNA: TGTGCCAGCAGACCGTACAGGGATGGCAATCAGCCCCAGCATTTT. Residues: CASRPYRDGNQPQHF.

The chain combines TRBV29-1 with TRBJ1-1; tentative D call: TRBD1 (5 bases). The germline gives CDR1 SQVTM, CDR2 ANQGSEA. The CDR3 has 14 residues. Trimming left V 2 bases short and J 0 bases short, with 10 bases between. The CDR3 reads CSVELGVLNTEAFF. The DNA of the CDR3 is TGCAGCGTTGAACTAGGGGTATTGAACACTGAAGCTTTCTTT.

With respect to this clone: A read error may produce the germline difference seen at one junction end. This rearrangement joins TRBV7-7 to TRBJ2-7, with a weak D call TRBD2 (6 bases). Germline V gives CDR1 SSHAT, CDR2 FNYEAQ (reference sequence). The CDR3 loop spans 15 amino acids. In DNA form, the CDR3 reads TGTGCTAGCAGCCTCGGAGTCGGGAGCTCCTACGAGCAGTACTTC. Translating gives CASSLGVGSSYEQYF.

The J gene is TRBJ1-5, the V gene TRBV30; the match to TRBD1 covers 10 bases. The V segment lost 2 bases and the J segment 7 bases; nucleotides outside the gene matches: 5. Germline lookup yields CDR1 GTSNPN and CDR2 SVGIG (reference sequence). The CDR3 loop spans 14 amino acids. DNA for the CDR3: TGTGCCTGGAGTAGCCGGGACAGGGGACAGCCCCAGCATTTT. This encodes CAWSSRDRGQPQHF.

The chain uses TRBV12-5 and TRBJ1-1; D is perhaps TRBD1 (5 bases). Per germline, CDR1 LGHNT and CDR2 FRNRAP. With 7 bases removed from V and 4 bases from J, the gap between germline ends came to 13 bases. The CDR3 length is 13 residues. CDR3 loop: CASALQGFTEAFF. DNA of the CDR3: TGTGCTAGTGCCCTCCAGGGCTTCACTGAAGCTTTCTTT.

V gene TRBV2 combines with J gene TRBJ1-4; TRBD1 aligns across 9 bases. In germline, CDR1 is SNHLY, CDR2 FYNNEI. Trimming at V came to 4 bases and at J to 1 base, leaving 4 bases not matched to a gene. The CDR3 is 16 residues long. The CDR3 bases are TGTGCCAGCAGTGGGGGACAGGGCGGAACTAATGAAAAACTGTTTTTT. It encodes CASSGGQGGTNEKLFF.

The chain combines TRBV7-3 with TRBJ2-5, with 12 bases identical to TRBD2. The V and J ends lost 2 bases and 5 bases, in that order; junction bases with no gene match: 3. The CDR3 covers 15 residues. Germline values: CDR1 SGHTA, CDR2 FQGTGA. This CDR3 reads CASSLGGTSGETQYF. The DNA for the CDR3 is TGTGCCAGCAGCTTAGGAGGGACTAGCGGGGAGACCCAGTACTTC.

This chain uses TRBV27 with TRBJ2-1; the D is unclear. CDR3 length: 13 amino acids. V was clipped by 4 bases and J by 3 bases, with 7 bases between them. Per germline, CDR1 MNHEY and CDR2 SMNVEV (reference sequence). The CDR3 coding sequence is TGTGCCAGCAGTTATCTAGACTACAATGAGCAGTTCTTC. It codes for CASSYLDYNEQFF.

Only a few counts were recorded for this clone. The chain is built from TRBV7-9 and TRBJ1-1; no clear D gene. CDR3 length equals 13 residues. The germline CDR1 and CDR2 sequences are SEHNR and FQNEAQ (reference sequence). Trimming shortened V by 5 bases and J by 1 base, and 8 bases separated the two germline ends. The CDR3 region has the DNA TGTGCCAGCAGCCTCGTCAAGAACACTGAAGCTTTCTTT. Translating gives CASSLVKNTEAFF.

This chain links TRBV6-5 with TRBJ1-1, with 7 bases identical to TRBD1. With 7 bases clipped from V and 4 bases from J, the junction kept 3 bases outside the gene matches. Germline loops: CDR1 MNHEY, CDR2 SVGAGI. CDR3 length equals 12 residues. The CDR3 DNA reads as TGTGCCAGCACTCCAGGGGGCACTGAAGCTTTCTTT. Translated, it gives CASTPGGTEAFF.

By share of the sample, this clone is medium-sized (0.01 to 0.1%). The chain carries TRBV6-5 and TRBJ2-2; TRBD1 might be the D (6 bases). This CDR3 contains 16 residues. The germline V and J ends were trimmed by 0 bases and 4 bases, with 12 bases remaining between them. CDR1 and CDR2 (germline): MNHEY, SVGAGI. CDR3 sequence (DNA): TGTGCCAGCAGTTACTCAGCAGGGGCGGCCACCGGGGAGCTGTTTTTT. Protein sequence: CASSYSAGAATGELFF.

In its sample, this clone was seen once. This CDR3 reads CASSQEIESGANVLTF. The CDR3 region has the DNA TGCGCCAGCAGCCAAGAGATAGAGTCTGGGGCCAACGTCCTGACTTTC. The chain is built from TRBV4-3 and TRBJ2-6; unclear D gene. Germline lookup yields CDR1 LGHNA and CDR2 YSLEER. This CDR3 contains 16 residues. Trimming removed 0 bases from V and 1 base from J, with 7 bases in between.

A word on this clone: An end of the junction does not agree with germline; a read error may underlie this. Within the sample, other DNA sequences also encode this same CDR3. The chain's CDR3 is CASSQEYRDTEAFF. CDR3 in DNA: TGCGCCAGCAGCCAAGAATACAGGGATACTGAAGCTTTCTTT. The chain has TRBV5-4 and TRBJ1-1; a possible D gene is TRBD1 (6 bases). CDR1 is SGHNT, CDR2 YYREEE, per germline (reference sequence). The CDR3 runs to 14 residues.

The chain employs TRBV13 and TRBJ2-7; 10 bases align to TRBD2. CDR3 length: 14 residues. CDR1 is PRHDT, CDR2 FYEKMQ, per germline (reference sequence). Trimming at V came to 1 base and at J to 7 bases, leaving 4 bases not matched to a gene. CDR3 protein: CASSLASSGREQYF. The DNA for the CDR3 is TGTGCCAGCAGCTTAGCCAGTAGCGGGAGGGAGCAGTACTTC.